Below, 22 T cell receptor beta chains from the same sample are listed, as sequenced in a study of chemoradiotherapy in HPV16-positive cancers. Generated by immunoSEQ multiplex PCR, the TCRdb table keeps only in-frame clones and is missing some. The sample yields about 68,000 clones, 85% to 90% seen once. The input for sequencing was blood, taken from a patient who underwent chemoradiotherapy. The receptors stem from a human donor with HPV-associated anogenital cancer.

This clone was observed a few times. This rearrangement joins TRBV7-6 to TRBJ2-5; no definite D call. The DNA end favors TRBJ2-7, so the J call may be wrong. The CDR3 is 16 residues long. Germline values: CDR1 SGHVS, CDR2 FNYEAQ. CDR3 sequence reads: CASSLAWSSITYEQYF. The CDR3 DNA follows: TGTGCCAGCAGCTTAGCGTGGAGCTCTATTACCTACGAGCAGTACTTC.

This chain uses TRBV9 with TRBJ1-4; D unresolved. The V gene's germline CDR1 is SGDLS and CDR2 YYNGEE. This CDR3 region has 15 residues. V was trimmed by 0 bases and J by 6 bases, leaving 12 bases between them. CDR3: CASSVGQSPYEKLFF. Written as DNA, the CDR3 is TGTGCCAGCAGCGTAGGTCAGAGCCCCTATGAAAAACTGTTTTTT.

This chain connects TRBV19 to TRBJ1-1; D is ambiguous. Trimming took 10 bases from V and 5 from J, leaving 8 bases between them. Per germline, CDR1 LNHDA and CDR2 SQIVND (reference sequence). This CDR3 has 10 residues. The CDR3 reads CATIATEAFF. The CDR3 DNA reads TGTGCCACAATCGCGACTGAAGCTTTCTTT.

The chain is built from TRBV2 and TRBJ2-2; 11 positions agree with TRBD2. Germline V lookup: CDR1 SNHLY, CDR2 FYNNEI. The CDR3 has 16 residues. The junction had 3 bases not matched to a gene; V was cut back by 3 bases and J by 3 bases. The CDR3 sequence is CASSEILAGDTGELFF. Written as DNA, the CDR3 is TGTGCCAGCAGTGAGATACTAGCGGGAGACACCGGGGAGCTGTTTTTT.

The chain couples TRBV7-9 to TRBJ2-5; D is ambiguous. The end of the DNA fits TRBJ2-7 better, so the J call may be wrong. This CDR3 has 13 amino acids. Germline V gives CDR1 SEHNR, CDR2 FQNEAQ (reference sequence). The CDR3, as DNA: TGTGCCAGCAGCTTTCTTTTATCCTACGAGCAGTACTTC. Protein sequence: CASSFLLSYEQYF.

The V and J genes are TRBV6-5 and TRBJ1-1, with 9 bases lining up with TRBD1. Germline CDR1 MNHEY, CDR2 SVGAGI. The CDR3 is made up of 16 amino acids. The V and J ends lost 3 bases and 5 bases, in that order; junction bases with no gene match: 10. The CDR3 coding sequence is TGTGCCAGCAGTTATAACCCCCGACAGGGGGTGACTGAAGCTTTCTTT. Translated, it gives CASSYNPRQGVTEAFF.

The CDR3 DNA reads as TGTGCCAGCAGTTACTCAGGGACAGTCTATGGCTACACCTTC. Translation: CASSYSGTVYGYTF. The genes are TRBV6-5 and TRBJ1-2, with TRBD1 matching over 7 bases. Germline CDR1 reads MNHEY; CDR2 reads SVGAGI. This CDR3 is built from 14 residues. V lost 0 bases and J lost 4; bases outside the gene matches: 2.

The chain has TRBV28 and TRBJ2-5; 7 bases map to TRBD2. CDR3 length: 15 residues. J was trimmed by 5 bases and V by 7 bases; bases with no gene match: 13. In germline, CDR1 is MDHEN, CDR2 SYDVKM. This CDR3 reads CASTRPRLARETQYF. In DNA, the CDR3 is TGTGCCAGCACACGCCCCCGACTAGCTCGGGAGACCCAGTACTTC.

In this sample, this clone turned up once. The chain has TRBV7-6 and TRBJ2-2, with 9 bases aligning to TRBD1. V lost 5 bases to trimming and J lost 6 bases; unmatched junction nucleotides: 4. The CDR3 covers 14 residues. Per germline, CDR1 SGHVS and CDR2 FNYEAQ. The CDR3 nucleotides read TGTGCCAGCAGCATTAGGACAGGGGCCGGGGAGCTGTTTTTT. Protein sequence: CASSIRTGAGELFF.

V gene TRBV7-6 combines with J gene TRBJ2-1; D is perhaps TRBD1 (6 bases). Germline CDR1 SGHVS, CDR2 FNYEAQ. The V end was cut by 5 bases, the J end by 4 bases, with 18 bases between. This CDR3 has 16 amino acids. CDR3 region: CASSPEPRTGYNEQFF. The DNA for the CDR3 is TGTGCCAGCAGCCCGGAACCCAGAACAGGGTACAATGAGCAGTTCTTC.

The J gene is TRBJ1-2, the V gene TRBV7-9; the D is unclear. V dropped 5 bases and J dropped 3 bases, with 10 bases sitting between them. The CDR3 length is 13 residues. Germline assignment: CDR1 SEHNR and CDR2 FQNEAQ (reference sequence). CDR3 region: CASSHNNDYGYTF. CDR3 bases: TGTGCCAGCAGCCACAACAACGACTATGGCTACACCTTC.

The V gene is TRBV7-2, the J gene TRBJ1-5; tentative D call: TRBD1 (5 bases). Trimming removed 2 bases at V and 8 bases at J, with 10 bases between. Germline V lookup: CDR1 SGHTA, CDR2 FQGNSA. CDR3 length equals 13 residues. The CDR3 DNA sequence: TGTGCCAGCAGCTTAACGAGGGGAGAGCCCCAGCATTTT. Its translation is CASSLTRGEPQHF.

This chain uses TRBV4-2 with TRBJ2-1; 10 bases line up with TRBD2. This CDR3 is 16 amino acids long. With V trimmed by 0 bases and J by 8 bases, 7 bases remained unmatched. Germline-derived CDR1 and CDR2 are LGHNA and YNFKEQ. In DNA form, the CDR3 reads TGTGCCAGCAGCCAAGATTCCAGCGGGAGGGCCCATGAGCAGTTCTTC. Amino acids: CASSQDSSGRAHEQFF.

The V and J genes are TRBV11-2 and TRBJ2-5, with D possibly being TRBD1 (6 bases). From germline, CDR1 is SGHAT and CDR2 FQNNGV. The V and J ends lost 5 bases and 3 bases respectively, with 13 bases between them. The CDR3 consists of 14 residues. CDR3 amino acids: CASSRRGTEETQYF. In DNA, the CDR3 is TGTGCCAGCAGCCGTAGGGGGACCGAAGAGACCCAGTACTTC.

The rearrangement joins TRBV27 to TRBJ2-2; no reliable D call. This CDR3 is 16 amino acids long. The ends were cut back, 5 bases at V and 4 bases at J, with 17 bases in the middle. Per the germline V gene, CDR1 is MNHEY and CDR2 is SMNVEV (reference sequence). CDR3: CASSPVATLLTGELFF. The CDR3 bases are TGTGCCAGCAGTCCCGTGGCGACACTACTCACCGGGGAGCTGTTTTTT.

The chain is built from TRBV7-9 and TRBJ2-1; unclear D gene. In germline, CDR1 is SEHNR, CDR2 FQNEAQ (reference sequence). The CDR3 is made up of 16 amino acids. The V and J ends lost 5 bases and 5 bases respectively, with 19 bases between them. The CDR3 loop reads CASSPLPTIFNNEQFF. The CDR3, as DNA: TGTGCCAGCAGCCCACTTCCTACAATCTTTAACAATGAGCAGTTCTTC.

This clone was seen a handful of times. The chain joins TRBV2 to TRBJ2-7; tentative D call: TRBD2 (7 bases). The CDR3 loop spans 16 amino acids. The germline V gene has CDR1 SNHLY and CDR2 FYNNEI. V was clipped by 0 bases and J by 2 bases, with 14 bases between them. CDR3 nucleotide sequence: TGTGCCAGCAGTGAAGCGCTTGGGGGGGGCCCCTACGAGCAGTACTTC. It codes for CASSEALGGGPYEQYF.

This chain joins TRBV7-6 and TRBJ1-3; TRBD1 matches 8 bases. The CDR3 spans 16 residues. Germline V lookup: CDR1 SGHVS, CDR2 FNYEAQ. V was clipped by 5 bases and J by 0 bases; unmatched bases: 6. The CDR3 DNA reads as TGTGCCAGCAGCCAGGGACAGGCTAGCTCTGGAAACACCATATATTTT. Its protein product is CASSQGQASSGNTIYF.

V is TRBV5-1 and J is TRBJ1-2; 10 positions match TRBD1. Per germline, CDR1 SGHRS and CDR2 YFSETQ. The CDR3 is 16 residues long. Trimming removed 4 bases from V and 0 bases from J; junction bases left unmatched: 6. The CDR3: CASSPGQGIANYGYTF. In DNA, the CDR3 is TGCGCCAGCAGCCCGGGACAGGGGATCGCTAACTATGGCTACACCTTC.

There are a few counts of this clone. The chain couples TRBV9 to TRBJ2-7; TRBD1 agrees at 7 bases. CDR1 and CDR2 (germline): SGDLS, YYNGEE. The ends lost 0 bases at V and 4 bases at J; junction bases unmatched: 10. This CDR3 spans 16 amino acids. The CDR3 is CASSVALRTGRYEQYF. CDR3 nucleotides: TGTGCCAGCAGCGTAGCTCTCAGGACAGGTCGGTACGAGCAGTACTTC. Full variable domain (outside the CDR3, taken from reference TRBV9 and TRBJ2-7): DSGVTQTPKHLITATGQRVTLRCSPRSGDLSVYWYQQSLDQGLQFLIQYYNGEERAKGNILERFSAQQFPDLHSELNLSSLELGDSALYFCASSVALRTGRYEQYFGPGTRLTVT.

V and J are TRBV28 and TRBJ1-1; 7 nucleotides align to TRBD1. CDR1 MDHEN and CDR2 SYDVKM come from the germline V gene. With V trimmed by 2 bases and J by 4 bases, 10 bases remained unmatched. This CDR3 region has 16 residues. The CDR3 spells CASSLSTGVGFTEAFF. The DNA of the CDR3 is TGTGCCAGCAGTTTAAGCACAGGGGTTGGATTCACTGAAGCTTTCTTT.

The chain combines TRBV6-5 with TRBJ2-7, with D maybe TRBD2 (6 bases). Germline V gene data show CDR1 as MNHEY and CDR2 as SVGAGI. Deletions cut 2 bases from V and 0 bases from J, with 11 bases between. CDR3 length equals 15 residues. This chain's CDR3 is CASSYTGDSSYEQYF. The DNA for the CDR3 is TGTGCCAGCAGTTACACGGGGGATAGCTCCTACGAGCAGTACTTC.